The clone carrying this T cell receptor beta chain was recorded only once. These data come from a study of beta chain features in type 1 diabetes. Every bit of the isolated RNA underwent reverse transcription, so sequencing read expressed TCRB transcripts. Sequenced by immunoSEQ multiplex PCR; TCRdb stores in-frame clones only, minus some. The table lists nearly 250,000 clones, around an eighth of them singletons, with roughly 0.028% in the top ten. Looked up from germline, CDR1 is SGHTA and CDR2 is FQGNSA. The V and J ends lost 3 bases and 4 bases respectively, with 15 bases between them. This CDR3 has 15 amino acids.

The receptor's source is a woman between 35 and 50 years old in good health. The material sequenced was naive CD4+ T cells from blood. The chain employs TRBV7-2 and TRBJ2-5, with a tentative D call TRBD1 (5 bases). In DNA form, the CDR3 reads TGTGCCAGCAGCTTTACAGGTACTGTGGCAGAGACCCAGTACTTC. It encodes CASSFTGTVAETQYF.